This TCR beta chain emerged from a study of regulatory T cells in long-lasting Graves disease. Stated time point: newly diagnosed GD, antithyroid drugs for less than 3 months. Preparation of the TCR library used RNA extracted from PBMCs. Germline CDR1 reads SGHVS; CDR2 reads FQNEAQ. This CDR3 region has 15 residues. Deletions cut 1 base from V and 5 bases from J, with 14 bases between. Arm-PCR with iRepertoire HTBI primers amplified the CDR3 regions for these TCR beta libraries. Each CDR3 protein gets one entry after TCRdb re-called the multiplex PCR reads with MiXCR. The repertoire holds 400,000 to 500,000 distinct CDR3 sequences, with less than 20% as singletons. Study-wide results and limits: Thyroid tissue was not sampled; only peripheral blood was.

Many counts were recorded for this clonotype. Its antigen is not known. These data also featured in a second study, about T cells in Graves' hyperthyroidism and ophthalmopathy.

The chain couples TRBV7-8 to TRBJ2-5, with TRBD1 as a possible D gene (5 bases). This sequence originates from a woman in her 30s with Graves disease. The specimen was peripheral blood mononuclear cells (PBMCs), collected at new diagnosis, from a patient treated with antithyroid drugs. CDR3 sequence reads: CASSLGAGPYETQYF. The CDR3 nucleotides are TGTGCCAGCAGCTTAGGTGCAGGGCCATATGAGACCCAGTACTTC. The whole variable domain, remainder taken from reference TRBV7-8 and TRBJ2-5, is GAGVSQSPRYKVAKRGQDVALRCDPISGHVSLFWYQQALGQGPEFLTYFQNEAQLDKSGLPSDRFFAERPEGSVSTLKIQRTQQEDSAVYLCASSLGAGPYETQYFGPGTRLLVL.